The 4 T cell receptor beta chains below come from one sample, sequenced in a study of blood T cell repertoires in COVID-19. Only in-frame clones appear in the TCRdb table, and some are missing; sequencing was by immunoSEQ multiplex PCR. The table records 150,000 to 200,000 clones, around 87% of them present only once. Sequenced sample: peripheral blood. The receptor set was obtained from a man in his forties or fifties with acute or convalescent COVID-19.

The J gene is TRBJ2-7, the V gene TRBV5-1, with 8 nucleotides matching TRBD2. From germline, CDR1 is SGHRS and CDR2 YFSETQ. V lost 1 base and J lost 3; bases outside the gene matches: 0. The CDR3 has 13 amino acids. CDR3 DNA: TGCGCCAGCAGCTTGACTAGCGGCTACGAGCAGTACTTC. It codes for CASSLTSGYEQYF.

The V call is TRBV3-1 (or the pseudogene TRBV3-2), the J call TRBJ2-1; TRBD2 aligns across 15 bases. The CDR3 contains 20 residues. The ends lost 0 bases at V and 6 bases at J; junction bases unmatched: 12. Germline V gene sequence: CDR1 LGHDT, CDR2 YNNKEL (reference sequence). The CDR3 protein is CASSQERYGLAGGPGNEQFF. The CDR3 DNA is TGTGCCAGCAGCCAAGAACGCTACGGACTAGCGGGGGGGCCGGGCAATGAGCAGTTCTTC.

The genes are TRBV5-1 and TRBJ1-1; D is perhaps TRBD1 (6 bases). The CDR3 runs 13 residues. V lost 4 bases, J lost 6 bases, and 13 bases lay in between. Germline V gene data show CDR1 as SGHRS and CDR2 as YFSETQ. DNA of the CDR3: TGCGCCAGCAGCCCGGACAGAAGGTCTGAAGCTTTCTTT. This encodes CASSPDRRSEAFF.

The chain has TRBV7-2 and TRBJ1-2; TRBD1 agrees at 7 bases. V gave up 5 bases and J gave up 13 bases; unmatched junction bases: 13. Per germline, CDR1 SGHTA and CDR2 FQGNSA. The CDR3 is 13 residues long. CDR3 sequence (DNA): TGTGCCAGCAGCCCATGGGGGGCAGGGGGAGGCACCTTC. Protein product: CASSPWGAGGGTF.